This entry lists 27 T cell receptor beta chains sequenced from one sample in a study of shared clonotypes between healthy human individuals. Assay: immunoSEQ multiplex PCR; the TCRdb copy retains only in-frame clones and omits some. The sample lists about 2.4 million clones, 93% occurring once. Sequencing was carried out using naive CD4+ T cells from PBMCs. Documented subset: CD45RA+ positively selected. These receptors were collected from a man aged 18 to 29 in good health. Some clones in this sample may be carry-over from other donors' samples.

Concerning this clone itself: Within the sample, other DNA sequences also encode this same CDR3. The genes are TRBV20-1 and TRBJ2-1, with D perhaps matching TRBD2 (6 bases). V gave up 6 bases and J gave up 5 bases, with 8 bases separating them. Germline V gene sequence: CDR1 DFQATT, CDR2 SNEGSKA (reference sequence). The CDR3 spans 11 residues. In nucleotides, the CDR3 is TGCAGTGCCCGCGGGAACAATGAGCAGTTCTTC. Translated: CSARGNNEQFF.

CDR3 sequence: CASSVGGFRETQYF. The CDR3 DNA reads TGTGCCAGCAGCGTGGGAGGGTTTAGAGAGACCCAGTACTTC. This sequence joins TRBV9 and TRBJ2-5, with 7 bases lining up with TRBD2. Germline loops: CDR1 SGDLS, CDR2 YYNGEE. The length of the CDR3 is 14 residues. V lost 2 bases and J lost 4; bases outside the gene matches: 5.

In DNA form, the CDR3 reads TGTGCCAGCAGTTACTTCAGGGACAGAGCTGAAAAACTGTTTTTT. Translation: CASSYFRDRAEKLFF. V gene TRBV6-5 combines with J gene TRBJ1-4; 7 nucleotides line up with TRBD1. The CDR3 extends over 15 amino acids. Looked up from germline, CDR1 is MNHEY and CDR2 is SVGAGI. Trimming cost V 1 base and J 7 bases; bases outside gene matches: 6.

CDR3 sequence reads: CASSVLPSGVGQETQYF. The CDR3 coding sequence is TGTGCCAGCAGCGTCCTTCCTAGCGGGGTCGGGCAAGAGACCCAGTACTTC. This rearrangement joins TRBV9 to TRBJ2-5; 9 nucleotides agree with TRBD2. The CDR3 runs to 17 residues. Germline CDR1 and CDR2: SGDLS and YYNGEE. Trimming removed 2 bases from V and 2 bases from J; junction bases left unmatched: 10.

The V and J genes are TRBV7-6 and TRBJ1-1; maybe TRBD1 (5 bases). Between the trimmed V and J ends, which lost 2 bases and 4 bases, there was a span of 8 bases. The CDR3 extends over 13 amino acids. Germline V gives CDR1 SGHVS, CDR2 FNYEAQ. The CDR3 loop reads CASSLQGSTEAFF. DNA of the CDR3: TGTGCCAGCAGCTTACAGGGTAGCACTGAAGCTTTCTTT.

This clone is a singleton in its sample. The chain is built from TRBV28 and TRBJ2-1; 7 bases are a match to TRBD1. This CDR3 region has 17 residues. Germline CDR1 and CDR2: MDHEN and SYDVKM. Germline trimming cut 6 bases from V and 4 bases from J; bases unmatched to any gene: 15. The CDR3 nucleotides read TGTGCCAGCAGCCCGCCCCTGGACAGGAGATATTACAATGAGCAGTTCTTC. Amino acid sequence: CASSPPLDRRYYNEQFF.

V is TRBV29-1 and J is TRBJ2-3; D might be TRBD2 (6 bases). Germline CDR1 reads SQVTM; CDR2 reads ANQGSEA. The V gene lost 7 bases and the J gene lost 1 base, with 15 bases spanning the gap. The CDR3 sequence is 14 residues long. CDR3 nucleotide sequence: TGCAGCGCCAACGGGACTGGGCGCACAGATACGCAGTATTTT. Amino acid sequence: CSANGTGRTDTQYF.

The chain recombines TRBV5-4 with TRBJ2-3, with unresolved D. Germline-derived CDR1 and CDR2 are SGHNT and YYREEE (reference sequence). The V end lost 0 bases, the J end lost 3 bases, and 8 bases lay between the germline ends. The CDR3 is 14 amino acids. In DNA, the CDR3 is TGTGCCAGCAGCTTGGGTGGGGTTACAGATACGCAGTATTTT. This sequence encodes CASSLGGVTDTQYF.

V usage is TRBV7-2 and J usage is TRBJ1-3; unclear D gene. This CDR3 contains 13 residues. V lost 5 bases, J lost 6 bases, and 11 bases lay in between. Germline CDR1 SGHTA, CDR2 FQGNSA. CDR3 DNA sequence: TGTGCCAGCAGCAACACCAACTTAAACACCATATATTTT. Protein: CASSNTNLNTIYF.

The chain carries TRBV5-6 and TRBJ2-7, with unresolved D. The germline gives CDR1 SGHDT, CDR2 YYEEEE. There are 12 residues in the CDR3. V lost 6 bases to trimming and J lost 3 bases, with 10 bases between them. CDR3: CASTQWSYEQYF. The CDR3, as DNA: TGTGCCAGCACCCAATGGAGCTACGAGCAGTACTTC.

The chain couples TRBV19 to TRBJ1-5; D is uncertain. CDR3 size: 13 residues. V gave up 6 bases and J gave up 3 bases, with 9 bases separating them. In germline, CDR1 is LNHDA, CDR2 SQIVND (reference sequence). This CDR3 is CASRDTYNQPQHF. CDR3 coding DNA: TGTGCCAGTAGAGACACTTACAATCAGCCCCAGCATTTT.

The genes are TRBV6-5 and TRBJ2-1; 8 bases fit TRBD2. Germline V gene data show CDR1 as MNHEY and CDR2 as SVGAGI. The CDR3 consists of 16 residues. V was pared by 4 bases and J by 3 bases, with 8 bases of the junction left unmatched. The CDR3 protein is CASSSTAGANYNEQFF. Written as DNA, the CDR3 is TGTGCCAGCAGTTCCACAGCGGGAGCTAACTACAATGAGCAGTTCTTC.

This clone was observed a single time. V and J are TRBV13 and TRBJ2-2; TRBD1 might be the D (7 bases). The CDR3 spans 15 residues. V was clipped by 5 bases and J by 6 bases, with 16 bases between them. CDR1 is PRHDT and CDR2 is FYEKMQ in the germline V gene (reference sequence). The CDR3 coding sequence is TGTGCCAGCAGCCAGGGGGGCGGGTTCCCCGGGGAGCTGTTTTTT. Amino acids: CASSQGGGFPGELFF. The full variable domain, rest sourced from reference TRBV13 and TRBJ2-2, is AAGVIQSPRHLIKEKRETATLKCYPIPRHDTVYWYQQGPGQDPQFLISFYEKMQSDKGSIPDRFSAQQFSDYHSELNMSSLELGDSALYFCASSQGGGFPGELFFGEGSRLTVL.

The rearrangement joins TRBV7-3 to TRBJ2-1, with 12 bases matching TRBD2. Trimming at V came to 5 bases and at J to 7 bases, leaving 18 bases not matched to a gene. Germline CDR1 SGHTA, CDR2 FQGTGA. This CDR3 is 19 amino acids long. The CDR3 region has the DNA TGTGCCAGCAGCCCCGTTACTAGCGGGAGGTTCCCTTTGGCTAATGAGCAGTTCTTC. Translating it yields CASSPVTSGRFPLANEQFF.

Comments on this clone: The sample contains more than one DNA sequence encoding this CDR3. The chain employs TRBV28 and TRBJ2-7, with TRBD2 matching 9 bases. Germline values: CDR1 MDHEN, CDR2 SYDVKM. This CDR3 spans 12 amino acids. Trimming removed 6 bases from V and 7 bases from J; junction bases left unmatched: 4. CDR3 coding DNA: TGTGCCAGCAGCCTTAGCGGGGGTGAGCAGTACTTC. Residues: CASSLSGGEQYF.

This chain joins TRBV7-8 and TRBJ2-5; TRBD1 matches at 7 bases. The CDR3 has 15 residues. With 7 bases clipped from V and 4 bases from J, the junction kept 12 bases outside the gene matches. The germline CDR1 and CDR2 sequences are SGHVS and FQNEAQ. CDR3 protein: CASIFQPNRGETQYF. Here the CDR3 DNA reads TGTGCCAGCATCTTCCAACCCAACAGGGGAGAGACCCAGTACTTC.

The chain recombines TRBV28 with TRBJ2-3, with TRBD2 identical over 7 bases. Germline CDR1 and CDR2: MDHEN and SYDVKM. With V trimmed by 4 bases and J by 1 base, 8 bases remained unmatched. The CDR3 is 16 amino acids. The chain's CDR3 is CASSSYSLAGTDTQYF. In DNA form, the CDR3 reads TGTGCCAGCAGTTCATACTCTCTAGCGGGCACAGATACGCAGTATTTT.

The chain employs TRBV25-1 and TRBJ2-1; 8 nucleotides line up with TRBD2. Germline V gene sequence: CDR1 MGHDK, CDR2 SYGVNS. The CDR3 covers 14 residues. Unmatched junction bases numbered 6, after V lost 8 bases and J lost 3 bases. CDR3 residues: CASAGGAGYNEQFF. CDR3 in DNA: TGTGCCAGCGCGGGGGGCGCCGGCTACAATGAGCAGTTCTTC. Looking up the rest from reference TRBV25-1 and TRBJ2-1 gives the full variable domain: EADIYQTPRYLVIGTGKKITLECSQTMGHDKMYWYQQDPGMELHLIHYSYGVNSTEKGDLSSESTVSRIRTEHFPLTLESARPSHTSQYLCASAGGAGYNEQFFGPGTRLTVL.

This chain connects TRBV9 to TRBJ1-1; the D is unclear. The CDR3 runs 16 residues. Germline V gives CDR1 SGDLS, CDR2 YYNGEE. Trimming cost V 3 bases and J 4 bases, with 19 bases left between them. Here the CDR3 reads CASSARNGREGTEAFF. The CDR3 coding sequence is TGTGCCAGCAGCGCCCGAAACGGACGGGAGGGCACTGAAGCTTTCTTT. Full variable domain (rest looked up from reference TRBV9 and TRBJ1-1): DSGVTQTPKHLITATGQRVTLRCSPRSGDLSVYWYQQSLDQGLQFLIQYYNGEERAKGNILERFSAQQFPDLHSELNLSSLELGDSALYFCASSARNGREGTEAFFGQGTRLTVV.

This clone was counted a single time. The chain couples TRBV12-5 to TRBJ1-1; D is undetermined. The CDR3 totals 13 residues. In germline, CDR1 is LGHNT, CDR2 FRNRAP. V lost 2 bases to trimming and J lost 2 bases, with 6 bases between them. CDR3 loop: CASGLKENTEAFF. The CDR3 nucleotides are TGTGCTAGTGGTTTGAAGGAAAACACTGAAGCTTTCTTT. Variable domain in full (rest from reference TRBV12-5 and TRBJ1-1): DARVTQTPRHKVTEMGQEVTMRCQPILGHNTVFWYRQTMMQGLELLAYFRNRAPLDDSGMPKDRFSAEMPDATLATLKIQPSEPRDSAVYFCASGLKENTEAFFGQGTRLTVV.

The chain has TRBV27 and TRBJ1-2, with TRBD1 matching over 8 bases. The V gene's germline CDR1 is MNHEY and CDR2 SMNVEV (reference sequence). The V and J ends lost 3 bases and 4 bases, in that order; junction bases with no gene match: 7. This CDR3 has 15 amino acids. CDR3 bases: TGTGCCAGCAGTTTCAGACAGGGGCGAGGCTATGGCTACACCTTC. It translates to CASSFRQGRGYGYTF.

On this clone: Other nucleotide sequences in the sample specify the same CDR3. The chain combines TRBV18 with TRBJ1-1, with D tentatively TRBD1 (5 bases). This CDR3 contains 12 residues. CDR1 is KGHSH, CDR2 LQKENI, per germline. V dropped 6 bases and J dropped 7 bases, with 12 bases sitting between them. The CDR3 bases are TGTGCCAGCTCCCCCGGGGGGAGTGAAGCTTTCTTT. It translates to CASSPGGSEAFF.

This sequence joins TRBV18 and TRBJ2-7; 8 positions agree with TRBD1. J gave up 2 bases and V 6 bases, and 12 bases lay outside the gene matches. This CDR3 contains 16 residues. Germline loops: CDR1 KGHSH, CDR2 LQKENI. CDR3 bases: TGTGCCAGCTCCCCCTTGGACAGGGTCGTAACCTACGAGCAGTACTTC. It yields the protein CASSPLDRVVTYEQYF. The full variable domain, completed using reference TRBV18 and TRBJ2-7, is NAGVMQNPRHLVRRRGQEARLRCSPMKGHSHVYWYRQLPEEGLKFMVYLQKENIIDESGMPKERFSAEFPKEGPSILRIQQVVRGDSAAYFCASSPLDRVVTYEQYFGPGTRLTVT.

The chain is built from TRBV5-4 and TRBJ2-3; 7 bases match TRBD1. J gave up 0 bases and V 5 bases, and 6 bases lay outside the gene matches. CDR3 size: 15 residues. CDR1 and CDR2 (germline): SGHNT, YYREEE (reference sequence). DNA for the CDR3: TGTGCCAGCAGTTCGGGACAGCCTAGCACAGATACGCAGTATTTT. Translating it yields CASSSGQPSTDTQYF.

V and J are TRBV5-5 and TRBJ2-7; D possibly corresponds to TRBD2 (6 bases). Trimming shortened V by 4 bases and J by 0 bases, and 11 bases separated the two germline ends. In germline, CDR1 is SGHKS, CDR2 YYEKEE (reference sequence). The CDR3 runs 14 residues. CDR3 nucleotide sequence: TGTGCCAGCAGCCGGGACTCCTTCTCCTACGAGCAGTACTTC. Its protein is CASSRDSFSYEQYF.

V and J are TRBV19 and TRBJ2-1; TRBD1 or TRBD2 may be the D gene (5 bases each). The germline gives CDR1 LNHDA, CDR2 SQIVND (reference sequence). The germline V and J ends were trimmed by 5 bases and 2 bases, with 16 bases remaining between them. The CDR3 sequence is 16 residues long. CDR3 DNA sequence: TGTGCCAGTAGTTCCCTCCGGGACGGACCCTACAATGAGCAGTTCTTC. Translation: CASSSLRDGPYNEQFF. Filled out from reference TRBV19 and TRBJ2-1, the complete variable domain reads DGGITQSPKYLFRKEGQNVTLSCEQNLNHDAMYWYRQDPGQGLRLIYYSQIVNDFQKGDIAEGYSVSREKKESFPLTVTSAQKNPTAFYLCASSSLRDGPYNEQFFGPGTRLTVL.

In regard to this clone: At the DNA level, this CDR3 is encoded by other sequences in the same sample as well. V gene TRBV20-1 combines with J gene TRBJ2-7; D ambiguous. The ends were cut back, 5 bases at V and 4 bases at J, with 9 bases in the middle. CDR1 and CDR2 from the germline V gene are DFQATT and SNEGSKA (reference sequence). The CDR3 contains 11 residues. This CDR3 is CSASDIYEQYF. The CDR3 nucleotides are TGCAGTGCTTCAGATATATACGAGCAGTACTTC.